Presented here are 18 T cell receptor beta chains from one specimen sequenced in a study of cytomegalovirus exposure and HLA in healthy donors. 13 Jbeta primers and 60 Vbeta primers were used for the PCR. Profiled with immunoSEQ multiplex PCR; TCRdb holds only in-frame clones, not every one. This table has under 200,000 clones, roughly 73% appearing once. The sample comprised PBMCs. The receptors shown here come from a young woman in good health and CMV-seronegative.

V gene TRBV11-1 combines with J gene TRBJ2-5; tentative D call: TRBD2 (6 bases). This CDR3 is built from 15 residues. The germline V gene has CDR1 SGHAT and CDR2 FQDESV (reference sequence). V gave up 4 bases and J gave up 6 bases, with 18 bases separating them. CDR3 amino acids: CASSYYGGLMKTQYF. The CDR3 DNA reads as TGTGCCAGCAGCTATTACGGGGGTTTGATGAAGACCCAGTACTTC.

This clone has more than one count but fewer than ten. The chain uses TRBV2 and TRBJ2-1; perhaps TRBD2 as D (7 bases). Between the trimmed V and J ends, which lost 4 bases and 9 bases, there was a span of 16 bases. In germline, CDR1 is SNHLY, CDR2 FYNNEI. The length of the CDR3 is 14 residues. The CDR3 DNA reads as TGTGCCAGCAGTGCCTGGGGGGGGCAAGGTGAGCAGTTCTTC. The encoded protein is CASSAWGGQGEQFF. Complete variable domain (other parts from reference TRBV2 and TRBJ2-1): EPEVTQTPSHQVTQMGQEVILRCVPISNHLYFYWYRQILGQKVEFLVSFYNNEISEKSEIFDDQFSVERPDGSNFTLKIRSTKLEDSAMYFCASSAWGGQGEQFFGPGTRLTVL.

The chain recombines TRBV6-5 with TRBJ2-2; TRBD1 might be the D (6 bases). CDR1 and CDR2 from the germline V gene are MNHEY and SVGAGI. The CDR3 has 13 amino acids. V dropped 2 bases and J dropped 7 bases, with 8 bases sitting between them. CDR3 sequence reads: CASSYRGNGELFF. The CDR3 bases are TGTGCCAGCAGTTACAGGGGGAACGGGGAGCTGTTTTTT.

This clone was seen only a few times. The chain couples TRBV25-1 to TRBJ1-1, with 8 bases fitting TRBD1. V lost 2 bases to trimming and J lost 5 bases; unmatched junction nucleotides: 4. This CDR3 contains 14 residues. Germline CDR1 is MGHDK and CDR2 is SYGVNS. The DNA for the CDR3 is TGTGCCAGCAGTGAACAGGGGGCATTGACTGAAGCTTTCTTT. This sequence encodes CASSEQGALTEAFF.

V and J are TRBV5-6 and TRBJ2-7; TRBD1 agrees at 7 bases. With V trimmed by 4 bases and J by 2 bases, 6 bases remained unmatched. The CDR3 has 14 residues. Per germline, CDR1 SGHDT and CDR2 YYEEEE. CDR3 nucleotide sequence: TGTGCCAGCAGCGCGGACAGGCCGCCCTACGAGCAGTACTTC. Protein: CASSADRPPYEQYF.

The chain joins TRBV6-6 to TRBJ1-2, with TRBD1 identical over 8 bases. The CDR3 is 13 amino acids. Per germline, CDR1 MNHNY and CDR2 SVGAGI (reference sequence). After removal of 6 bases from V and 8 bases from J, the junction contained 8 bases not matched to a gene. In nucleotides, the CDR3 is TGTGCCAGCAGCCCCCTCGGACAGGGAGGCTACACCTTC. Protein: CASSPLGQGGYTF.

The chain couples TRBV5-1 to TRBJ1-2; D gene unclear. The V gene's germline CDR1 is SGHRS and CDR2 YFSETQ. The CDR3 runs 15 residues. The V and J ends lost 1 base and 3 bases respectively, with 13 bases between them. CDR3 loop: CASSLTPGRDYGYTF. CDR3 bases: TGCGCCAGCAGCTTGACCCCAGGAAGAGACTATGGCTACACCTTC. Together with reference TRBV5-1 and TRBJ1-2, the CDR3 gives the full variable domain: KAGVTQTPRYLIKTRGQQVTLSCSPISGHRSVSWYQQTPGQGLQFLFEYFSETQRNKGNFPGRFSGRQFSNSRSEMNVSTLELGDSALYLCASSLTPGRDYGYTFGSGTRLTVV.

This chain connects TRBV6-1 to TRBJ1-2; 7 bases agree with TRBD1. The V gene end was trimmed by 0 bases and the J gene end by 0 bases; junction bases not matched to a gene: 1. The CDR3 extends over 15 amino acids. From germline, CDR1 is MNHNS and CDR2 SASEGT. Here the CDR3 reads CASSEAGTANYGYTF. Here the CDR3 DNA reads TGTGCCAGCAGTGAAGCCGGGACAGCTAACTATGGCTACACCTTC.

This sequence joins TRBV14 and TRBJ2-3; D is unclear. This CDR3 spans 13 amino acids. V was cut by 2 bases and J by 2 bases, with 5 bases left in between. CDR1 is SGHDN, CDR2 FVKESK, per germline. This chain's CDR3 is CASSQIITDTQYF. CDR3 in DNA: TGTGCCAGCAGCCAAATCATCACAGATACGCAGTATTTT. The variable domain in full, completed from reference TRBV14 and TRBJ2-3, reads EAGVTQFPSHSVIEKGQTVTLRCDPISGHDNLYWYRRVMGKEIKFLLHFVKESKQDESGMPNNRFLAERTGGTYSTLKVQPAELEDSGVYFCASSQIITDTQYFGPGTRLTVL.

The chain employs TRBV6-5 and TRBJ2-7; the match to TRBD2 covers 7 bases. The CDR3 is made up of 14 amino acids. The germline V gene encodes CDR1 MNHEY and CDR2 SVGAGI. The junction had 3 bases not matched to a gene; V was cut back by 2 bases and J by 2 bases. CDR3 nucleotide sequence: TGTGCCAGCAGTTACGGACTAGGGGCCTACGAGCAGTACTTC. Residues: CASSYGLGAYEQYF.

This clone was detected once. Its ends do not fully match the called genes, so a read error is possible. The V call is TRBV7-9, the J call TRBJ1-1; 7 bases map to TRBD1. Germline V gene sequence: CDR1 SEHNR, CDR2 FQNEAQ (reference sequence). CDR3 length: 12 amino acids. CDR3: CSSSRGSTEAFF. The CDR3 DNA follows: TGTTCCAGCAGCAGGGGGAGCACTGAAGCTTTCTTT.

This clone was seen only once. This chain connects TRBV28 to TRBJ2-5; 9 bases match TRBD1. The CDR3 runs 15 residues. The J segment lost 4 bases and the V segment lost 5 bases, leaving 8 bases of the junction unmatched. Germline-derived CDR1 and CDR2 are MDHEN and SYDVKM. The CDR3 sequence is CASSTIQGAGETQYF. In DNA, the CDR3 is TGTGCCAGCAGTACCATACAGGGGGCGGGAGAGACCCAGTACTTC.

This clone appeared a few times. CDR3 sequence: CASSSRTRDTQYF. CDR3 bases: TGTGCCAGCAGTTCGAGGACTCGAGATACGCAGTATTTT. This chain links TRBV27 with TRBJ2-3, with D tentatively TRBD2 (5 bases). The CDR3 sequence is 13 residues long. Looked up from germline, CDR1 is MNHEY and CDR2 is SMNVEV (reference sequence). V lost 4 bases, J lost 5 bases, and 10 bases lay in between.

The CDR3: CASSLGPSGEAETQYF. The CDR3 bases are TGCGCCAGCAGCTTGGGGCCTAGCGGGGAGGCGGAGACCCAGTACTTC. J is TRBJ2-5 and V is TRBV5-1, with 9 bases identical to TRBD2. There are 16 residues in the CDR3. V was clipped by 0 bases and J by 5 bases; unmatched bases: 8. The germline V gene has CDR1 SGHRS and CDR2 YFSETQ.

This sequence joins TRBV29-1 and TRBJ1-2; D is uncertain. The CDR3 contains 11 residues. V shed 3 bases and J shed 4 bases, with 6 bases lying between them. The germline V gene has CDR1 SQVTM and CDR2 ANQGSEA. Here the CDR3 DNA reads TGCAGCGTTGACCCCCTCTATGGCTACACCTTC. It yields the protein CSVDPLYGYTF.

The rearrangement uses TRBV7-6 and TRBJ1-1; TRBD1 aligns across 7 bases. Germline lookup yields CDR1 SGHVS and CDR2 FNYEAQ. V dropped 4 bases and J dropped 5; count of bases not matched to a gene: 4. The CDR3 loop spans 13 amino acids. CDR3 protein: CASSSTGWTEAFF. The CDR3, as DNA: TGTGCCAGCAGCTCGACAGGGTGGACTGAAGCTTTCTTT.

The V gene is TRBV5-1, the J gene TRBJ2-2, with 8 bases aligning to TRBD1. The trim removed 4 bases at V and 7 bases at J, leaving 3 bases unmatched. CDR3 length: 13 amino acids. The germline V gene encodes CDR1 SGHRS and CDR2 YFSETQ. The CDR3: CASSNRGIGELFF. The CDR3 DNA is TGCGCCAGCAGCAACAGGGGGATCGGGGAGCTGTTTTTT. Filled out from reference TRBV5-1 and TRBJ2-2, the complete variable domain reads KAGVTQTPRYLIKTRGQQVTLSCSPISGHRSVSWYQQTPGQGLQFLFEYFSETQRNKGNFPGRFSGRQFSNSRSEMNVSTLELGDSALYLCASSNRGIGELFFGEGSRLTVL.

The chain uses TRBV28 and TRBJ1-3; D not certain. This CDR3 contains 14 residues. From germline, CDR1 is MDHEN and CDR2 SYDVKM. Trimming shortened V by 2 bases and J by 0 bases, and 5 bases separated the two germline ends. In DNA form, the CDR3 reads TGTGCCAGCAGTTTACTTTTCTCTGGAAACACCATATATTTT. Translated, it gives CASSLLFSGNTIYF.